This is a list of T cell receptor beta chains from one sample in a study of naive and memory T cell subsets. TCRdb reprocessed the UMI-ligation and nested PCR reads via MiXCR and lists one record per CDR3 protein. Here the sample spans 95,000 to 150,000 distinct CDR3 sequences, roughly 36% being singletons. The specimen was central memory CD4+ T cells from blood. Receptors were obtained from a human donor in good health. The CDR3 runs from the conserved cysteine through the conserved F or W. D genes are given only for firm matches. Clone size is given for some rows only: seen once, a few or many times, or a class if the clone is expanded.

TRBJ1-6 | TRBV28 | once | 12 | NA | TGTGCCAGCAGGGGGCCCATTTCACCCCTCCACTTT | CASRGPISPLHF
TRBJ1-6 | TRBV20-1 | few | 12 | NA | TGCAGTGCTGGACAGTATAATTCACCCCTCCACTTT | CSAGQYNSPLHF
TRBJ2-5 | TRBV9 | NA | 15 | TRBD2 | TGTGCCAGCAGCGTCGGACTAGCGGGACACGAGACCCAGTACTTC | CASSVGLAGHETQYF
TRBJ1-4 | TRBV20-1 | NA | 16 | NA | TGCAGTGCCCAAAACCCCGGATGGGGAGATGGCGAAAAACTGTTTTTT | CSAQNPGWGDGEKLFF
TRBJ2-7 | TRBV6-2/TRBV6-3 | NA | 15 | NA | TGTGCCAGCAGTTACTCGGAGGGGGTCGGGTACGAGCAGTACTTC | CASSYSEGVGYEQYF
TRBJ2-2 | TRBV6-5 | NA | 16 | NA | TGTGCCAGCAGCCACTCGGCCCAGGCAACACCCGGGGAGCTGTTTTTT | CASSHSAQATPGELFF
TRBJ2-5 | TRBV6-1 | NA | 14 | NA | TGTGCCAGCAGTGAAATTGCAAGGAGGGAGACCCAGTACTTC | CASSEIARRETQYF
TRBJ2-6 | TRBV13 | NA | 16 | NA | TGTGCCAGCAGCCCCCGACAGTTTACTGGGGCCAACGTCCTGACTTTC | CASSPRQFTGANVLTF
TRBJ2-2 | TRBV13 | few | 12 | NA | TGTGCCAGCAGCCTCACCGCCGGGGAGCTGTTTTTT | CASSLTAGELFF
TRBJ2-3 | TRBV6-1 | NA | 17 | TRBD2 | TGTGCCAGCAGGAAGGGACTAGCGGGAGTATTCGCAGATACGCAGTATTTT | CASRKGLAGVFADTQYF
TRBJ2-7 | TRBV6-1 | NA | 12 | NA | TGTGCCAGCAGGCTTGACAACTACGAGCAGTACTTC | CASRLDNYEQYF
TRBJ1-1 | TRBV5-1 | NA | 13 | NA | TGCGCCAGCAGCCATAACATGAACACTGAAGCTTTCTTT | CASSHNMNTEAFF
TRBJ2-1 | TRBV20-1 | few | 13 | NA | TGCAGTGCTGGACATCCCATGTTGGATGAGCAGTTCTTC | CSAGHPMLDEQFF
TRBJ2-1 | TRBV28 | NA | 15 | NA | TGTGCCAGCAGTTCCAGGCGGGACCGATACAATGAGCAGTTCTTC | CASSSRRDRYNEQFF
TRBJ2-7 | TRBV7-8 | few | 13 | TRBD2 | TGTGCCAGCAGCCGGACTAGCGACTACGAGCAGTACTTC | CASSRTSDYEQYF
TRBJ2-7 | TRBV11-2 | few | 13 | NA | TGTGCCAGCAGCTTCCAACAGGGCTACGAGCAGTACTTC | CASSFQQGYEQYF
TRBJ2-1 | TRBV20-1 | NA | 15 | TRBD2 | TGCAGTGCTAGAACTAGCGGGAACGCCTACAATGAGCAGTTCTTC | CSARTSGNAYNEQFF
TRBJ1-3 | TRBV14 | NA | 15 | TRBD1 | TGTGCCAGCAGCCAGACAGGGATTTCTGGAAACACCATATATTTT | CASSQTGISGNTIYF
TRBJ2-1 | TRBV29-1 | many | 11 | NA | TGCAGCGTTGGGGGTCCAAATGAGCAGTTCTTC | CSVGGPNEQFF
TRBJ2-1 | TRBV28 | NA | 15 | TRBD2 | TGTGCCAGCAGTCCTAGCGGGAGTTGGGCAAATGAGCAGTTCTTC | CASSPSGSWANEQFF
TRBJ2-5 | TRBV14 | few | 15 | TRBD1 | TGTGCCAGCAGCCAAGGACAAGGGGGCCGAGAGACCCAGTACTTC | CASSQGQGGRETQYF
TRBJ2-5 | TRBV3-1 | NA | 15 | TRBD1 | TGTGCCAGCAGCCTACGGACAGGGTACCAAGAGACCCAGTACTTC | CASSLRTGYQETQYF
TRBJ1-1 | TRBV28 | NA | 14 | NA | TGTGCCAGCAGTTTGGATCCTGTGAACACTGAAGCTTTCTTT | CASSLDPVNTEAFF
TRBJ2-7 | TRBV7-9 | NA | 13 | TRBD2 | TGTGCCAGCCTAGCGGTGAGCTCCTACGAGCAGTACTTC | CASLAVSSYEQYF
TRBJ1-4 | TRBV5-1 | NA | 14 | NA | TGCGCCAGCAGCACGGGCCCCATGGGTGAAAAACTGTTTTTT | CASSTGPMGEKLFF
TRBJ2-5 | TRBV6-5 | few | 17 | NA | TGTGCCAGCAGTCCTGTCGGGGGCACACCGCGAGGCGAGACCCAGTACTTC | CASSPVGGTPRGETQYF
TRBJ1-2 | TRBV3-1 | NA | 14 | NA | TGTGCCAGCAGCCAAGATCCGGGGGCGCCCGGCTACACCTTC | CASSQDPGAPGYTF
TRBJ2-7 | TRBV9 | few | 13 | NA | TGTGCCAGCAGCAACGCCCCTGGGTACGAGCAGTACTTC | CASSNAPGYEQYF
TRBJ2-7 | TRBV27 | NA | 13 | NA | TGTGCCAGCAGTTGGCGGCCCGGCTACGAGCAGTACTTC | CASSWRPGYEQYF
TRBJ2-7 | TRBV5-6 | NA | 16 | TRBD1 | TGTGCCAGCGCCCCGGGACAGGGAGCCTGGGACTACGAGCAGTACTTC | CASAPGQGAWDYEQYF
TRBJ2-2 | TRBV5-1 | many | 16 | TRBD2 | TGCGCCAGCAGCACCCTGACTAGCGGAAACACCGGGGAGCTGTTTTTT | CASSTLTSGNTGELFF
TRBJ2-6 | TRBV5-1 | NA | 17 | TRBD1 | TGCGCCAGCAGCTGGAGACAGGGGAGCTCTGGGGCCAACGTCCTGACTTTC | CASSWRQGSSGANVLTF
TRBJ2-1 | TRBV20-1 | few | 16 | NA | TGCAGTGCCTCACAAGGACGGGGTAGCTCCTACAATGAGCAGTTCTTC | CSASQGRGSSYNEQFF
TRBJ1-6 | TRBV7-2 | NA | 15 | TRBD1 | TGTGCCAGCAGCTTAGGGGACAGGGTCTATTCACCCCTCCACTTT | CASSLGDRVYSPLHF
TRBJ1-1 | TRBV11-2 | NA | 16 | NA | TGTGCCAGCAGCTCCGGGCTCGGCCCCATCCGCCCTGAAGCTTTCTTT | CASSSGLGPIRPEAFF
TRBJ2-1 | TRBV7-9 | NA | 15 | NA | TGTGCCAGCAGCTTATCGCAGGGGAGACCCAATGAGCAGTTCTTC | CASSLSQGRPNEQFF
TRBJ1-5 | TRBV10-3 | once | 13 | NA | TGTGCCATCAGTGATCAGAGCAATCAGCCCCAGCATTTT | CAISDQSNQPQHF
TRBJ2-1 | TRBV20-1 | NA | 14 | TRBD2 | TGCAGTGCCTTGGGACTAGCGGATAACAATGAGCAGTTCTTC | CSALGLADNNEQFF
TRBJ2-7 | TRBV3-1 | few | 18 | TRBD2 | TGTGCCAGCAGCCAAAATTTCGGAGCGGGAGGGTTCACCTACGAGCAGTACTTC | CASSQNFGAGGFTYEQYF
TRBJ1-3 | TRBV30 | NA | 14 | NA | TGTGCCTGGAGCCCCACAGCCTCTGGAAACACCATATATTTT | CAWSPTASGNTIYF
TRBJ2-4 | TRBV29-1 | NA | 14 | TRBD2 | TGCAGCGTCGGGTCGGGGGAAGGGAGGGACATTCAGTACTTC | CSVGSGEGRDIQYF
TRBJ2-1 | TRBV11-2 | NA | 15 | TRBD2 | TGTGCCAGCAGCGTGACTAGCGGGAGTCGAAATGAGCAGTTCTTC | CASSVTSGSRNEQFF
TRBJ2-1 | TRBV4-2 | few | 11 | NA | TGTGCCAGCAGCCAGGGGATTGAGCAGTTCTTC | CASSQGIEQFF
TRBJ2-3 | TRBV11-2 | NA | 15 | TRBD2 | TGTGCCAGCAGCCTAGTAGCGGGACCCACAGATACGCAGTATTTT | CASSLVAGPTDTQYF
TRBJ2-7 | TRBV20-1 | once | 12 | NA | TGCAGTGCCCCGGTTGGCTCCTACGAGCAGTACTTC | CSAPVGSYEQYF
TRBJ1-6 | TRBV2 | NA | 14 | TRBD1 | TGTGCCAGCAACCTACAGGGGGCGCGATCACCCCTCCACTTT | CASNLQGARSPLHF
TRBJ2-1 | TRBV6-2/TRBV6-3 | few | 18 | TRBD2 | TGTGCCAGCAGTTACGTATCGCGTAGGGCGACTAGCGTCAATGAGCAGTTCTTC | CASSYVSRRATSVNEQFF
TRBJ1-1 | TRBV15 | NA | 16 | NA | TGTGCCACCAGCAGAGACAGGCCTATTATGAACACTGAAGCTTTCTTT | CATSRDRPIMNTEAFF
TRBJ2-2 | TRBV5-1 | NA | 14 | NA | TGCGCCAGCAGCTTTTACGGGCACACCGGGGAGCTGTTTTTT | CASSFYGHTGELFF
TRBJ2-7 | TRBV12-3/TRBV12-4 | NA | 15 | NA | TGTGCCAGCAGTCCGACCGGGACGCGGACTAACGAGCAGTACTTC | CASSPTGTRTNEQYF
TRBJ2-3 | TRBV24-1 | many | 14 | NA | TGTGCCACCAGTGATTACCCGGGCACAGATACGCAGTATTTT | CATSDYPGTDTQYF
TRBJ1-1 | TRBV29-1 | NA | 13 | NA | TGCAGCGTTGAATGGGAGGGGAACACTGAAGCTTTCTTT | CSVEWEGNTEAFF
TRBJ2-5 | TRBV6-5 | NA | 15 | TRBD2 | TGTGCCAGCAGCCCTAGCGGAGGAAGGGAAGAGACCCAGTACTTC | CASSPSGGREETQYF
TRBJ2-2 | TRBV5-6 | NA | 17 | TRBD1 | TGTGCCAGCACCCTGATCGGGGGACAGGGGGCAGACGGGGAGCTGTTTTTT | CASTLIGGQGADGELFF
TRBJ1-3 | TRBV14 | few | 16 | NA | TGTGCCAGCAGCCAAGATCTGGGGAGCTCTGGAAACACCATATATTTT | CASSQDLGSSGNTIYF